Presented here are 25 T cell receptor beta chains from one specimen sequenced in a study of T cells after yellow fever vaccination. TCRdb ran MiXCR on the 5' RACE reads and lists one entry per CDR3 protein. Of hundreds of thousands of distinct CDR3 sequences detected, around 12% appear once; the ten largest clones hold around 14%. Specimen: PBMCs, collected on the day of the yellow fever booster vaccination. The receptors here all came from a man in his thirties or forties who received the YFV17D yellow fever vaccine.

This clonotype came up a few times. This rearrangement joins TRBV29-1 to TRBJ1-1; D is undetermined. The CDR3 covers 13 residues. Germline V gene lookup returns CDR1 SQVTM and CDR2 ANQGSEA. Trimming cost V 6 bases and J 0 bases, with 11 bases left between them. The CDR3 spells CSVRTPMNTEAFF. CDR3 DNA: TGCAGCGTGCGGACGCCGATGAACACTGAAGCTTTCTTT.

In its sample, this clonotype was seen a few times. The chain is built from TRBV19 and TRBJ2-5; D is possibly TRBD1 (5 bases). In germline, CDR1 is LNHDA, CDR2 SQIVND (reference sequence). The V end lost 1 base, the J end lost 7 bases, and 19 bases lay between the germline ends. CDR3 size: 16 residues. CDR3: CASSIVPSRQGGTQYF. CDR3 nucleotide sequence: TGTGCCAGTAGTATAGTACCCAGTCGGCAGGGTGGGACCCAGTACTTC.

This clonotype was seen at least ten times. V usage is TRBV29-1 and J usage is TRBJ2-2; 10 bases fit TRBD1. J lost 5 bases, V lost 3 bases, and 0 bases had no gene match. CDR3 length: 13 residues. Germline CDR1 reads SQVTM; CDR2 reads ANQGSEA. The CDR3 sequence is CSVEGQGTGELFF. Here the CDR3 DNA reads TGCAGCGTTGAGGGACAGGGGACCGGGGAGCTGTTTTTT.

This chain joins TRBV6-5 and TRBJ1-1, with 7 bases that match TRBD1. Trimming removed 2 bases from V and 4 bases from J; junction bases left unmatched: 10. This CDR3 has 16 amino acids. Germline CDR1 is MNHEY and CDR2 is SVGAGI. CDR3 nucleotide sequence: TGTGCCAGCAGTTACCGAATGACAGGGCTGAGCACTGAAGCTTTCTTT. Its protein is CASSYRMTGLSTEAFF.

This clonotype has just a few counts. DNA of the CDR3: TGTGCCATCAGTGAGTCGAGGGGGGACGGAGGAGCTTTCTTT. Amino acids: CAISESRGDGGAFF. The J gene is TRBJ1-1, the V gene TRBV10-3; D may be TRBD1 (6 bases). The germline gives CDR1 ENHRY, CDR2 SYGVKD. V was shortened by 0 bases and J by 10 bases, with 15 bases between the two germline ends. The CDR3 consists of 14 residues.

This clonotype was recorded a few times. The chain joins TRBV7-2 to TRBJ2-6; D unclear. Between the trimmed V and J ends, which lost 4 bases and 3 bases, there was a span of 7 bases. This CDR3 comprises 14 residues. The V gene's germline CDR1 is SGHTA and CDR2 FQGNSA. CDR3 sequence: CASSWADGANVLTF. Here the CDR3 DNA reads TGTGCCAGCAGCTGGGCCGATGGGGCCAACGTCCTGACTTTC.

This clonotype showed up just a few times. The chain employs TRBV7-2 and TRBJ2-7, with D hard to call. The CDR3 length is 13 residues. CDR1 is SGHTA, CDR2 FQGNSA, per germline. Deletions cut 1 base from V and 5 bases from J, with 9 bases between. The CDR3 region has the DNA TGTGCCAGCAGCTTAGGTCCAGGTAACGAGCAGTACTTC. Translating gives CASSLGPGNEQYF.

The V gene is TRBV20-1, the J gene TRBJ2-2; 9 bases match TRBD2. J lost 2 bases, V lost 3 bases, and 10 bases had no gene match. This CDR3 has 17 residues. Germline V gene sequence: CDR1 DFQATT, CDR2 SNEGSKA (reference sequence). For the CDR3, the DNA is TGCAGTGCTAGCCCCGATTTAGCGGGAGTAAACACCGGGGAGCTGTTTTTT. Residues: CSASPDLAGVNTGELFF.

This clonotype occurred a few times. The chain recombines TRBV7-8 with TRBJ2-2; D not certain. This CDR3 is built from 13 residues. V dropped 8 bases and J dropped 6 bases, with 13 bases sitting between them. Germline V gene lookup returns CDR1 SGHVS and CDR2 FQNEAQ. The CDR3, as DNA: TGTGCCAGCCGTGGAAGGGTGGCCGGGGAGCTGTTTTTT. Translation gives CASRGRVAGELFF.

The chain uses TRBV18 and TRBJ1-1; 7 bases are a match to TRBD1. The CDR3 sequence is 17 residues long. CDR1 and CDR2 from the germline V gene are KGHSH and LQKENI. V was pared by 3 bases and J by 4 bases, with 14 bases of the junction left unmatched. The CDR3 reads CASSPLLRQGVGTEAFF. CDR3 DNA: TGTGCCAGCTCACCGCTATTAAGACAGGGCGTTGGCACTGAAGCTTTCTTT.

The table lists this clonotype with a few counts. This chain connects TRBV5-1 to TRBJ1-2; 7 bases map to TRBD1. The CDR3 runs 14 residues. Trimming removed 3 bases from V and 6 bases from J; junction bases left unmatched: 8. Per the germline V gene, CDR1 is SGHRS and CDR2 is YFSETQ. CDR3 region: CASSSGTETNGYTF. The DNA of the CDR3 is TGCGCCAGCAGCTCGGGGACAGAGACGAATGGCTACACCTTC. The complete variable domain, with remaining parts taken from reference TRBV5-1 and TRBJ1-2, reads KAGVTQTPRYLIKTRGQQVTLSCSPISGHRSVSWYQQTPGQGLQFLFEYFSETQRNKGNFPGRFSGRQFSNSRSEMNVSTLELGDSALYLCASSSGTETNGYTFGSGTRLTVV.

The chain recombines TRBV10-1 with TRBJ2-1; D is undetermined. The ends were cut back, 3 bases at V and 7 bases at J, with 13 bases in the middle. The CDR3 loop spans 14 amino acids. CDR1 and CDR2 (germline): WNHNN, SYGVQD (reference sequence). CDR3 DNA: TGCGCCAGCAGTGACCCTCACCTTAGTAATGAGCAGTTCTTC. Its protein is CASSDPHLSNEQFF.

This rearrangement joins TRBV7-2 to TRBJ2-1; 9 bases are shared with TRBD1. The CDR3 has 14 amino acids. V shed 1 base and J 16 bases; nucleotides not matched to a gene: 11. The germline V gene encodes CDR1 SGHTA and CDR2 FQGNSA. In nucleotides, the CDR3 is TGTGCCAGCAGCTTAGTGGCCTTACAGGGGGCGCGATTCTTC. Translating it yields CASSLVALQGARFF.

The chain's CDR3 is CACRDPANTGELFF. CDR3 nucleotide sequence: TGTGCCTGCCGGGACCCCGCGAACACCGGGGAGCTGTTTTTT. The chain joins TRBV6-2 or TRBV6-3 to TRBJ2-2, with D perhaps given as TRBD1 or TRBD2 (5 bases each). This CDR3 has 14 amino acids. Germline V CDR1 and CDR2: MNHEY, SVGEGT. Trimming removed 11 bases from V and 0 bases from J, with 13 bases in between.

CDR3 residues: CASSDSGLNNEQFF. The DNA of the CDR3 is TGTGCCAGCAGTGATAGCGGGCTAAACAATGAGCAGTTCTTC. The chain has TRBV6-1 and TRBJ2-1, with 7 positions matching TRBD2. The CDR3 is 14 residues long. Germline loops: CDR1 MNHNS, CDR2 SASEGT. J was trimmed by 5 bases and V by 3 bases; bases with no gene match: 4.

The J gene is TRBJ1-3, the V gene TRBV7-9; the D gene is possibly TRBD1 (5 bases). In germline, CDR1 is SEHNR, CDR2 FQNEAQ (reference sequence). This CDR3 region has 16 residues. V lost 6 bases to trimming and J lost 0 bases, with 15 bases between them. CDR3 amino acids: CASRVTDGDSGNTIYF. As DNA, the CDR3 is TGTGCCAGCAGAGTGACAGACGGGGACTCTGGAAACACCATATATTTT.

This clonotype was observed a few times. The genes are TRBV6-5 and TRBJ2-1; possibly TRBD2 for D (5 bases). V was pared by 5 bases and J by 1 base, with 12 bases between. The CDR3 totals 15 residues. The V gene's germline CDR1 is MNHEY and CDR2 SVGAGI. The CDR3 loop reads CASSITRGSYNEQFF. The DNA for the CDR3 is TGTGCCAGCAGTATAACTAGAGGGTCCTACAATGAGCAGTTCTTC.

This clonotype appeared a few times. The rearrangement uses TRBV29-1 and TRBJ2-2, with 7 bases lining up with TRBD1. The CDR3 loop spans 13 amino acids. Germline V gene data show CDR1 as SQVTM and CDR2 as ANQGSEA. J lost 2 bases, V lost 7 bases, and 4 bases had no gene match. CDR3 in DNA: TGCAGCGCGGGACAGATAAACACCGGGGAGCTGTTTTTT. Its protein is CSAGQINTGELFF.

V usage is TRBV29-1 and J usage is TRBJ1-1, with unresolved D. V was shortened by 4 bases and J by 5 bases, with 17 bases between the two germline ends. The CDR3 runs 14 residues. Germline CDR1 is SQVTM and CDR2 is ANQGSEA. CDR3 nucleotides: TGCAGCGTTGGGGGAGGCCAGTTCGGGACTGAAGCTTTCTTT. This gives the protein CSVGGGQFGTEAFF. Based on the CDR3 plus reference TRBV29-1 and TRBJ1-1, the full variable domain is SAVISQKPSRDICQRGTSLTIQCQVDSQVTMMFWYRQQPGQSLTLIATANQGSEATYESGFVIDKFPISRPNLTFSTLTVSNMSPEDSSIYLCSVGGGQFGTEAFFGQGTRLTVV.

The chain couples TRBV21-1 to TRBJ2-7; TRBD2, the table's D call, lacks a check against the DNA. TRBV21-1 is labeled a pseudogene. The CDR3 is 16 residues long. The CDR3 DNA follows: TGTGCCAGCAGCAAACTTACGACTAGCGGGGGGTACGAGCAGTACTTC. Its translation is CASSKLTTSGGYEQYF.

This clonotype was found a few times. The CDR3 loop is CASSRRSEQYF. CDR3 coding DNA: TGTGCCAGCAGCCGAAGGTCCGAGCAGTACTTC. The chain joins TRBV7-9 to TRBJ2-7; D remains ambiguous. V gave up 5 bases and J gave up 6 bases, with 8 bases separating them. The CDR3 runs 11 residues. Germline V gene lookup returns CDR1 SEHNR and CDR2 FQNEAQ (reference sequence).

In its sample, this clonotype was seen a few times. The genes are TRBV7-2 and TRBJ1-6; the match to TRBD1 covers 8 bases. J was trimmed by 3 bases and V by 5 bases; bases with no gene match: 6. Per the germline V gene, CDR1 is SGHTA and CDR2 is FQGNSA. The CDR3 runs 16 residues. The CDR3 region is CASSQTGTGYNSPLHF. The CDR3 DNA reads TGTGCCAGCAGCCAAACCGGGACAGGCTATAATTCACCCCTCCACTTT.

This chain links TRBV4-3 with TRBJ2-2; possibly TRBD2 for D (6 bases). CDR1 is LGHNA and CDR2 is YSLEER in the germline V gene. V gave up 4 bases and J gave up 6 bases, with 18 bases separating them. The CDR3 has 16 amino acids. CDR3 residues: CASSPGIAVTPGELFF. The CDR3 DNA follows: TGCGCCAGCAGCCCTGGAATAGCGGTCACACCCGGGGAGCTGTTTTTT.

This clonotype was observed at least ten times. The V gene is TRBV18, the J gene TRBJ2-1; D unclear. CDR3 length: 12 residues. Germline assignment: CDR1 KGHSH and CDR2 LQKENI. Trimming shortened V by 2 bases and J by 6 bases, and 5 bases separated the two germline ends. The CDR3 protein is CASSPRPNEQFF. CDR3 in DNA: TGTGCCAGCTCACCAAGGCCCAATGAGCAGTTCTTC.

This clonotype has a handful of counts. The J gene is TRBJ2-1, the V gene TRBV24-1; possible D gene TRBD2, 5 bases. The V end lost 7 bases, the J end lost 9 bases, and 12 bases lay between the germline ends. The CDR3 has 12 amino acids. Looked up from germline, CDR1 is KGHDR and CDR2 is SFDVKD. This CDR3 reads CATSAFTSEQFF. In DNA, the CDR3 is TGTGCCACCAGCGCCTTCACTAGTGAGCAGTTCTTC.